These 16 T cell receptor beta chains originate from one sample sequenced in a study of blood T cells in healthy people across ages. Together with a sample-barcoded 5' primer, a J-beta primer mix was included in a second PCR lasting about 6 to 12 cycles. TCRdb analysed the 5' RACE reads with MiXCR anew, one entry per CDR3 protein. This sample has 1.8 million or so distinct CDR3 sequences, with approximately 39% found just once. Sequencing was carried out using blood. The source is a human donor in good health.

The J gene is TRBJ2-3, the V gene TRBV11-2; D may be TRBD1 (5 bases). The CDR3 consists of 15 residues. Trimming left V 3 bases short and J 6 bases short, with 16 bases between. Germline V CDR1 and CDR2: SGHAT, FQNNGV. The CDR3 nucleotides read TGTGCCAGCAGCTTCGGGCAGGGCGGTTGGGATACGCAGTATTTT. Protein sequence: CASSFGQGGWDTQYF.

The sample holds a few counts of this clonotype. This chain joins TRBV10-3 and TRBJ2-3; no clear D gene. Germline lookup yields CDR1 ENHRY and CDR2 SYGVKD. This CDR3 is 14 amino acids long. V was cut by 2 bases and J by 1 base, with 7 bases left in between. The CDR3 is CAISEVLGTDTQYF. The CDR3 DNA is TGTGCCATCAGTGAGGTCCTCGGCACAGATACGCAGTATTTT.

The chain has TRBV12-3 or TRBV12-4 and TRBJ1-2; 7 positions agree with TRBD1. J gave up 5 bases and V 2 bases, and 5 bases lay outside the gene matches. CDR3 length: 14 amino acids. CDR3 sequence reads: CASSLRGRKYGYTF. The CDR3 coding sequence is TGTGCCAGCAGTTTAAGGGGGCGGAAATATGGCTACACCTTC.

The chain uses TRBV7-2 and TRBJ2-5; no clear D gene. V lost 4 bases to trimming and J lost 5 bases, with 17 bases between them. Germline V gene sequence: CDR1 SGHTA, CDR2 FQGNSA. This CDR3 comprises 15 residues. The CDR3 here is CASSSVRAFGETQYF. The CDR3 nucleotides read TGTGCCAGCAGCTCCGTGCGAGCGTTTGGGGAGACCCAGTACTTC.

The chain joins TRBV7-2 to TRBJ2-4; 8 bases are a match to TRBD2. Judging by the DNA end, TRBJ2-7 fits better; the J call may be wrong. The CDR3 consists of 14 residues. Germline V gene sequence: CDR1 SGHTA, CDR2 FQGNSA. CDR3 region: CASNPGGGMYEQYF. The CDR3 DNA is TGTGCCAGCAACCCGGGGGGGGGTATGTACGAGCAGTACTTC.

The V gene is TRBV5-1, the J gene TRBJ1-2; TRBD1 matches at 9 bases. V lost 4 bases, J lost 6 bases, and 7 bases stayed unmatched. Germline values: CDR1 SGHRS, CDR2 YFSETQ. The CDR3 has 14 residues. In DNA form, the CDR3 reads TGCGCCAGCAGCCCCAGGGGGACAGGGAATGGCTACACCTTC. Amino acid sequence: CASSPRGTGNGYTF.

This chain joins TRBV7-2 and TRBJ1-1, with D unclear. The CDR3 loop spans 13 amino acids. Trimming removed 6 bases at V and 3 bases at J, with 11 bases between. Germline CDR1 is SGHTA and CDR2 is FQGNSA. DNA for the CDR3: TGTGCCAGCAGGGATTGGGCGGACACTGAAGCTTTCTTT. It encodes CASRDWADTEAFF. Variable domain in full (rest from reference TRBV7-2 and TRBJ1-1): GAGVSQSPSNKVTEKGKDVELRCDPISGHTALYWYRQSLGQGLEFLIYFQGNSAPDKSGLPSDRFSAERTGGSVSTLTIQRTQQEDSAVYLCASRDWADTEAFFGQGTRLTVV.

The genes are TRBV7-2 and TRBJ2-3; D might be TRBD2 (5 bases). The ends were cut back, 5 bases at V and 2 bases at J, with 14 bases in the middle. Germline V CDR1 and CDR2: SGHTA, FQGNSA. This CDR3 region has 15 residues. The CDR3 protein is CASSTQADPTDTQYF. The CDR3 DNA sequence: TGTGCCAGCAGCACCCAAGCGGATCCCACAGATACGCAGTATTTT.

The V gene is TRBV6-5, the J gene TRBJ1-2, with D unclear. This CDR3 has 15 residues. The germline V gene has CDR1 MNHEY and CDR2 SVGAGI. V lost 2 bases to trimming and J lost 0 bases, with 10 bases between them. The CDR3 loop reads CASSYRQVANYGYTF. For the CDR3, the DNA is TGTGCCAGCAGTTACCGGCAGGTAGCTAACTATGGCTACACCTTC.

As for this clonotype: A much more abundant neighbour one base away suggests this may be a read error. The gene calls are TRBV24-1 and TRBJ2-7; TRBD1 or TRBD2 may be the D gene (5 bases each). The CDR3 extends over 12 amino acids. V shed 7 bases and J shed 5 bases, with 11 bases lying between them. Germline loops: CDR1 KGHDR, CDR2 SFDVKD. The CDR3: CATRDSGHEQYF. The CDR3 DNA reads TGTGCCACCAGAGACAGCGGACACGAGCAGTACTTC.

The CDR3 nucleotides are TGTGCCAGCAGCTTAAGCCCCCTTGCCTACGAGCAGTACTTC. As protein: CASSLSPLAYEQYF. The V call is TRBV7-2, the J call TRBJ2-7; D ambiguous. The CDR3 runs 14 residues. Trimming pared 2 bases from V and 2 bases from J, leaving 10 bases between. CDR1 and CDR2 (germline): SGHTA, FQGNSA.

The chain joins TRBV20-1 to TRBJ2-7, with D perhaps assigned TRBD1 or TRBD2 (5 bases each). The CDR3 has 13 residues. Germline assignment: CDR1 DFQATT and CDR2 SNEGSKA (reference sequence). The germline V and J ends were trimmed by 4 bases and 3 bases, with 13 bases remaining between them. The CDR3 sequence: CSAIPGPLYEQYF. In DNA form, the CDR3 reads TGCAGTGCTATCCCGGGACCCCTCTACGAGCAGTACTTC.

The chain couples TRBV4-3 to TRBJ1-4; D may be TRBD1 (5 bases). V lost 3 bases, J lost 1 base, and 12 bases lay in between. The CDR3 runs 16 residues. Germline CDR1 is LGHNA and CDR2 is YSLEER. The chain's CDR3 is CASSHRQTLTNEKLFF. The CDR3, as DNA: TGCGCCAGCAGCCACCGACAGACACTAACTAATGAAAAACTGTTTTTT.

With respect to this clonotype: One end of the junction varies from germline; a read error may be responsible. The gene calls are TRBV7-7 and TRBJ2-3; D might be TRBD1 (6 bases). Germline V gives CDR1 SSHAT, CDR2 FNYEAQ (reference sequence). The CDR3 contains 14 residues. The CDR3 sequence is CASSLAGDIDTQYF. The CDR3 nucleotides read TGTGCTAGCAGCTTGGCAGGGGACATAGATACGCAGTATTTT.

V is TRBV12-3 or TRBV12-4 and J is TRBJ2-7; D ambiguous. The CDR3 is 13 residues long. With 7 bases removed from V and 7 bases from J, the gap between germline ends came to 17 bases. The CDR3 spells CASTAGGSEEQYF. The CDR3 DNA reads TGTGCCAGCACCGCAGGCGGTTCGGAGGAGCAGTACTTC.

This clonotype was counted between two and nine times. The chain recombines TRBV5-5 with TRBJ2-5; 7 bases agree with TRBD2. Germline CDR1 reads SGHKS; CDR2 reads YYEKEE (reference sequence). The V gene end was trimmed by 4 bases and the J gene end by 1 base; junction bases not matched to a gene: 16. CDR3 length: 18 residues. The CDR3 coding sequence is TGTGCCAGCAGCCGAACTTCACTAGCGCCATCTCTCCAAGAGACCCAGTACTTC. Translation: CASSRTSLAPSLQETQYF. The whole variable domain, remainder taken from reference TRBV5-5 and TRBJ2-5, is DAGVTQSPTHLIKTRGQQVTLRCSPISGHKSVSWYQQVLGQGPQFIFQYYEKEERGRGNFPDRFSARQFPNYSSELNVNALLLGDSALYLCASSRTSLAPSLQETQYFGPGTRLLVL.